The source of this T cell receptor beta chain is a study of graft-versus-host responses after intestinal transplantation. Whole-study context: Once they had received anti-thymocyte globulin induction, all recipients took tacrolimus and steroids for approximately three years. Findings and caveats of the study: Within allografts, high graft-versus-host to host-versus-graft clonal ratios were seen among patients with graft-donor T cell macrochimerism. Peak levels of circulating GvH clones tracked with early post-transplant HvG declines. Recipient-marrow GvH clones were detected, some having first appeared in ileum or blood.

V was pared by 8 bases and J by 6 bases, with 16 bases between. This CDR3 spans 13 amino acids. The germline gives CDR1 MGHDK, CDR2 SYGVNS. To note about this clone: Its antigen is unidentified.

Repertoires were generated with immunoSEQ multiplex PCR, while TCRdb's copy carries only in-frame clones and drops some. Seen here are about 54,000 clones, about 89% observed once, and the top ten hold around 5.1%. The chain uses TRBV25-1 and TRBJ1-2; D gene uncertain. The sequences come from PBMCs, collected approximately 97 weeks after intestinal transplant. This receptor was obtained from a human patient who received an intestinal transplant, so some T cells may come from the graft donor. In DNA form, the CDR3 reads TGTGCCAGCTCAGACATGGGAAGCAATGGCTACACCTTC. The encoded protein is CASSDMGSNGYTF.